This T cell receptor beta chain was sequenced during a study of shared clonotypes between healthy human individuals. The assay was immunoSEQ multiplex PCR, and TCRdb's table has in-frame clones only and misses some. The repertoire includes about 2.2 million clones, approximately 92% of them detected once, and approximately 1.6% sits in the top ten. As defined, naive CD8 cells were CD45RO-negative and positively selected for CCR7, with terminally differentiated effector memory CD45RA+ cells excluded. The sample comprised naive CD8+ T cells from PBMCs. The origin of this receptor is a man aged 18 to 30 in good health. Some clones in this sample may be carry-over from other donors' samples.

CDR3 DNA: TGTGCCAGTAGCCGCGGAACGAACACAGATACGCAGTATTTT. Protein sequence: CASSRGTNTDTQYF. The chain recombines TRBV19 with TRBJ2-3; D unclear. Germline-derived CDR1 and CDR2 are LNHDA and SQIVND (reference sequence). The germline V and J ends were trimmed by 6 bases and 2 bases, with 12 bases remaining between them. The CDR3 runs 14 residues.